These T cell receptor beta chains were read from a single sample in a study of T cells in Graves' hyperthyroidism and ophthalmopathy. MiXCR, run by TCRdb on the multiplex PCR reads, gives a single entry per CDR3 protein. The data contain hundreds of thousands of distinct CDR3 sequences, roughly 15% of them singletons. The sample consisted of blood. These receptors originate from a woman younger than 30 with Graves' hyperthyroidism. CDR3s leave out the opening cysteine and the closing phenylalanine or tryptophan.

TRBV7-2,ASSLAVAQY
TRBV20-1,SATGGSHSSYNEQF
TRBV7-3,ASSLMVGTGDNEQF
TRBV28,ASSDTRDSYNEQF
TRBV6-1,ASRLWTSGSYEQF
TRBV30,AWSGGLYTGELF
TRBV20-1,SARSTSGTYEQY
TRBV27,ASSFRDKLFGGQPQH
TRBV7-9,ASSLALRAGDPEDTQY
TRBV18,ASSGTAAEQY
TRBV7-2,ASSSRARTANYGYT
TRBV5-6,ASSPGQGGTEAF
TRBV30,AWSLGGADTQY
TRBV6-1,ASSLRGLGDNYGYT
TRBV12-3/TRBV12-4,ASSLVWQTRGGARQY
TRBV6-1,ASSSIPDGPNYGYT
TRBV9,ASSVHPRAASDEEVETQY
TRBV4-3,ASSQAPLEDTEAF
TRBV27,ASTSRGSSYNEQF
TRBV7-9,ASSSTSGRSYEQY
TRBV15,ATSREVNSYNEQF
TRBV2,ASSETASGYSYNEQF
TRBV11-2,ASSPGGGFPSEQY
TRBV20-1,SARVAGARNNEKLF
TRBV24-1,ATSDHRLAGENEQF
TRBV28,ASSRSEIGETQY
TRBV28,ASSLVGAAPYGYT
TRBV20-1,SAAGGLPPETQY
TRBV11-2,ASSLSDYLNEQF
TRBV2,ASSEIWPVYNEQF
TRBV5-5,ASSLPGAGYGYT
TRBV9,ASSVARGLAGDTGETQY
TRBV6-1,ASALAGVHNEQF
TRBV19,ASSILRGPGLGTEAF
TRBV12-3/TRBV12-4,ASSSPGQGTQY
TRBV19,ASSIQVENTEAF
TRBV6-1,ASWAGFSSPLH
TRBV12-3/TRBV12-4,ASSPPLAGSYNEQF
TRBV7-9,ASSSGLAISTDTQY
TRBV6-6,ASSYSILGSSAGELF
TRBV2,ASSFPAGVSSYNEQL
TRBV30,AWSVGMNEPQH
TRBV2,ASNVYLDNYGYT
TRBV2,ASIGAGQETQY
TRBV28,ASSLWLAADNEQF
TRBV2,ASSESRGLTDTQY
TRBV7-9,ASSLVVILSGANVLT
TRBV20-1,SAKTGGRNYGYT
TRBV19,AVRGGTNEKLF
TRBV27,ASSSWGVQQATQY
TRBV19,ASMRRAGSSKNIQY
TRBV7-9,ASSPGHGNTEAF
TRBV28,ASWRDWGVGDEQF